What follows are 12 T cell receptor beta chains derived from one specimen sequenced in a study of OX40 agonist ivuxolimab in advanced cancers. TCRdb's table, derived via immunoSEQ multiplex PCR, lists solely in-frame clones and lacks some. The top ten clones hold around 1.6% of a sample with 95,000 to 100,000 clones, around 91% of them seen once. This specimen was CD4+ or CD8+ T cells sorted from blood, taken in a trial of the OX40 agonist ivuxolimab. These receptors were collected from an adult with an advanced solid tumor such as melanoma, head and neck, liver or kidney cancer.

The chain uses TRBV20-1 and TRBJ2-7, with a tentative D call TRBD1 (5 bases). This CDR3 region has 11 residues. Germline V lookup: CDR1 DFQATT, CDR2 SNEGSKA (reference sequence). CDR3 protein: CSQQEIYEQYF. As DNA, the CDR3 is TGCAGCCAACAGGAGATCTACGAGCAGTACTTC.

This chain joins TRBV18 and TRBJ1-3, with D hard to call. V lost 1 base, J lost 3 bases, and 10 bases lay in between. This CDR3 comprises 15 residues. CDR1 is KGHSH, CDR2 LQKENI, per germline. The CDR3 DNA follows: TGTGCCAGCTCACCACTTGGAGGGATTGGAAACACCATATATTTT. This codes for CASSPLGGIGNTIYF.

The J gene is TRBJ1-2, the V gene TRBV11-3, with D unresolved. The CDR3 length is 13 residues. CDR1 is SGHNT and CDR2 is YENEEA in the germline V gene. V was trimmed by 5 bases and J by 8 bases, leaving 15 bases between them. The CDR3 loop reads CASSPTIVGGYTF. The CDR3 bases are TGTGCCAGCAGCCCGACAATCGTAGGGGGCTACACCTTC.

This rearrangement joins TRBV6-5 to TRBJ1-1; 7 nucleotides agree with TRBD1. Per the germline V gene, CDR1 is MNHEY and CDR2 is SVGAGI. V was pared by 6 bases and J by 3 bases, with 7 bases of the junction left unmatched. CDR3 length: 14 amino acids. CDR3 nucleotides: TGTGCCAGCAGAACTCCGGGACAGTACACTGAAGCTTTCTTT. This encodes CASRTPGQYTEAFF.

The chain has TRBV10-3 and TRBJ1-4; tentatively, D is TRBD1 (5 bases). Trimming removed 3 bases at V and 2 bases at J, with 13 bases between. CDR1 and CDR2 from the germline V gene are ENHRY and SYGVKD. The CDR3 has 16 amino acids. DNA of the CDR3: TGTGCCATCAGTGAACGGCAGGGAGGTACTAATGAAAAACTGTTTTTT. Its translation is CAISERQGGTNEKLFF.

The J gene is TRBJ1-2, the V gene TRBV7-2, with TRBD1 identical over 12 bases. There are 15 residues in the CDR3. Germline V lookup: CDR1 SGHTA, CDR2 FQGNSA. Losses at the gene ends were 5 bases for V and 8 bases for J; bases not matched to a gene: 9. The CDR3 DNA sequence: TGTGCCAGCAGCGAAATGGGACAGGGGGCGGACGGCTACACCTTC. Its translation: CASSEMGQGADGYTF.

This clone appeared once. The rearrangement uses TRBV2 and TRBJ2-2, with unresolved D. Per germline, CDR1 SNHLY and CDR2 FYNNEI. This CDR3 comprises 16 residues. With 2 bases removed from V and 4 bases from J, the gap between germline ends came to 14 bases. CDR3 in DNA: TGTGCCAGCAGTGAACGTGGAGCGAGCGTCACCGGGGAGCTGTTTTTT. Protein: CASSERGASVTGELFF.

J is TRBJ2-3 and V is TRBV30, with 12 bases fitting TRBD2. CDR1 and CDR2 from the germline V gene are GTSNPN and SVGIG (reference sequence). Germline trimming cut 3 bases from V and 5 bases from J; bases unmatched to any gene: 6. This CDR3 has 15 residues. The CDR3 protein is CAWRQTSGSGDTQYF. The DNA of the CDR3 is TGTGCCTGGAGGCAGACTAGCGGGAGTGGAGATACGCAGTATTTT.

Here the CDR3 reads CASSDLDRGRSYEQYF. DNA for the CDR3: TGTGCCAGCAGTGACTTGGACAGGGGAAGGTCCTACGAGCAGTACTTC. The rearrangement joins TRBV6-4 to TRBJ2-7; TRBD1 matches 9 bases. The CDR3 is 16 amino acids. Unmatched junction bases numbered 5, after V lost 1 base and J lost 1 base. Germline V lookup: CDR1 MRHNA, CDR2 SNTAGT.

This clone occurred once. The chain links TRBV11-3 to TRBJ2-3, with 14 nucleotides matching TRBD2. V shed 5 bases, J shed 3 bases, and the junction held 13 bases outside the gene matches. CDR1 SGHNT and CDR2 YENEEA come from the germline V gene. The CDR3 has 19 amino acids. The CDR3 region is CASSPRGYGLAGGTDTQYF. DNA for the CDR3: TGTGCCAGCAGCCCTCGAGGTTACGGACTAGCGGGAGGTACAGATACGCAGTATTTT. Looking up the rest from reference TRBV11-3 and TRBJ2-3 gives the full variable domain: EAGVVQSPRYKIIEKKQPVAFWCNPISGHNTLYWYLQNLGQGPELLIRYENEEAVDDSQLPKDRFSAERLKGVDSTLKIQPAELGDSAVYLCASSPRGYGLAGGTDTQYFGPGTRLTVL.

For the CDR3, the DNA is TGTGCCAGCAGATTGGGTGAAAATGAAAAACTGTTTTTT. Protein: CASRLGENEKLFF. V is TRBV2 and J is TRBJ1-4; D not certain. Trimming removed 6 bases at V and 5 bases at J, with 10 bases between. Germline V lookup: CDR1 SNHLY, CDR2 FYNNEI. This CDR3 comprises 13 residues.

This chain uses TRBV30 with TRBJ1-1; D remains unclear. The V end was cut by 3 bases, the J end by 1 base, with 6 bases between. The germline CDR1 and CDR2 sequences are GTSNPN and SVGIG (reference sequence). CDR3 size: 12 residues. CDR3 nucleotides: TGTGCCTGGAGCCCCGGGAACACTGAAGCTTTCTTT. As protein: CAWSPGNTEAFF.